The 29 T cell receptor beta chains below were found in one sample sequenced in a study of vaccination and CD4 T cells after COVID-19 (dated by TCRdb to between 2021 and 2022). To prepare the library, PCR was applied. TCRdb records Illumina iSeq 100 as the sequencer. DNA from cultured CD4+ T cells was subjected to TCR sequencing with the Oncomine TCR Beta short-read assay at the Johns Hopkins FTIC core. Through fastp at Q25 and MiXCR, TCRdb rebuilt clones from the public reads, retaining in-frame beta chains. Here each entry gathers all rows of one CDR3 protein and keeps the most common genes and DNA. This sample is represented by about 4,400 distinct CDR3 sequences; around a fifth of them were singletons. About a fifth of the sample comes from the top ten. The sample's treatment or condition label is to be understood as: roughly 10-day PBMC culture with coronavirus spike peptide pools or control peptides (ViraFEST assay).

Antigens of these TCRs are unknown. Specimen: CD4+ T cells from blood, cultured in vitro. Source of these receptors: a human donor who had recovered from COVID-19.

This sequence joins TRBV30 and TRBJ2-7; 8 bases are shared with TRBD1. CDR1 and CDR2 (germline): GTSNPN, SVGIG (reference sequence). The CDR3 totals 15 residues. Unmatched junction bases numbered 5, after V lost 0 bases and J lost 1 base. CDR3 region: CAWSVGQGLSYEQYF. The CDR3 DNA follows: TGTGCCTGGAGTGTTGGACAGGGCCTTTCCTACGAGCAGTACTTC.

The rearrangement joins TRBV15 to TRBJ1-2; a weak D match, TRBD1 (5 bases). CDR3 length: 15 residues. Germline-derived CDR1 and CDR2 are LNHNV and YYDKDF (reference sequence). Trimming cost V 3 bases and J 5 bases, with 16 bases left between them. CDR3 bases: TGTGCCACCAGCAGGGGTTCCGGGACTTCATATGGCTACACCTTC. It is translated as CATSRGSGTSYGYTF. Filled out from reference TRBV15 and TRBJ1-2, the complete variable domain reads DAMVIQNPRYQVTQFGKPVTLSCSQTLNHNVMYWYQQKSSQAPKLLFHYYDKDFNNEADTPDNFQSRRPNTSFCFLDIRSPGLGDTAMYLCATSRGSGTSYGYTFGSGTRLTVV.

This clonotype was detected once. This chain uses TRBV5-1 with TRBJ2-6; no definite D call. CDR3 length: 15 amino acids. The germline V gene encodes CDR1 SGHRS and CDR2 YFSETQ. The germline V and J ends were trimmed by 4 bases and 0 bases, with 8 bases remaining between them. CDR3 in amino acids: CASSDVNSGANVLTF. CDR3 bases: TGCGCCAGCAGCGATGTTAACTCTGGGGCCAACGTCCTGACTTTC.

This clonotype has only a few counts. The chain has TRBV6-2 or TRBV6-3 and TRBJ1-4; TRBD1 agrees at 9 bases. The ends lost 6 bases at V and 10 bases at J; junction bases unmatched: 6. The CDR3 extends over 13 amino acids. Germline V gene sequence: CDR1 MNHEY, CDR2 SVGEGT. CDR3 nucleotides: TGTGCCAGCAGCCGGGACAGGGAGGCAAAACTGTTTTTT. It yields the protein CASSRDREAKLFF.

V and J are TRBV12-5 and TRBJ2-2; possibly TRBD1 or TRBD2 for D (5 bases each). The CDR3 runs to 14 residues. The V end lost 8 bases, the J end lost 3 bases, and 13 bases lay between the germline ends. The germline V gene has CDR1 LGHNT and CDR2 FRNRAP. CDR3 sequence reads: CASHQGVDTGELFF. DNA of the CDR3: TGTGCTAGTCATCAGGGAGTGGACACCGGGGAGCTGTTTTTT.

The chain couples TRBV6-4 to TRBJ2-3; TRBD2 agrees at 12 bases. V lost 3 bases, J lost 8 bases, and 3 bases stayed unmatched. Germline CDR1 and CDR2: MRHNA and SNTAGT. CDR3 length: 14 residues. CDR3 sequence (DNA): TGTGCCAGCAGTGAGAAACTAGCGGGGGGTACGCAGTATTTT. This encodes CASSEKLAGGTQYF.

The chain combines TRBV2 with TRBJ2-6, with a possible D match to TRBD1 (6 bases). Trimming cost V 4 bases and J 5 bases, with 12 bases left between them. The CDR3 is made up of 15 amino acids. Per the germline V gene, CDR1 is SNHLY and CDR2 is FYNNEI. CDR3 sequence reads: CASSVNRDRANVLTF. DNA of the CDR3: TGTGCCAGCAGTGTCAACCGGGACAGGGCCAACGTCCTGACTTTC.

This clonotype was recorded a few times. DNA for the CDR3: TGTGCCTGGAGTGTTGTGACAGGGATCTACGAGCAGTACTTC. This gives the protein CAWSVVTGIYEQYF. The chain combines TRBV30 with TRBJ2-7; 7 bases are a match to TRBD1. Germline loops: CDR1 GTSNPN, CDR2 SVGIG (reference sequence). The length of the CDR3 is 14 residues. The ends lost 0 bases at V and 3 bases at J; junction bases unmatched: 5.

This clonotype was seen only a few times. V and J are TRBV19 and TRBJ1-1; D unclear. Germline assignment: CDR1 LNHDA and CDR2 SQIVND (reference sequence). This CDR3 region has 12 residues. Trimming shortened V by 7 bases and J by 3 bases, and 9 bases separated the two germline ends. The chain's CDR3 is CASTSRHTEAFF. The CDR3 DNA follows: TGTGCCAGTACCTCTCGACACACTGAAGCTTTCTTT.

The chain joins TRBV7-9 to TRBJ1-3, with D unresolved. Trimming took 2 bases from V and 4 from J, leaving 18 bases between them. The CDR3 has 17 residues. The V gene's germline CDR1 is SEHNR and CDR2 FQNEAQ (reference sequence). The CDR3: CASSLMIVTLQGNTIYF. DNA for the CDR3: TGTGCCAGCAGCTTAATGATAGTGACCCTGCAAGGAAACACCATATATTTT.

This clonotype was counted only a few times. The chain has TRBV30 and TRBJ2-3; D is possibly TRBD2 (6 bases). The length of the CDR3 is 14 residues. The germline CDR1 and CDR2 sequences are GTSNPN and SVGIG (reference sequence). The V end lost 1 base, the J end lost 0 bases, and 8 bases lay between the germline ends. In nucleotides, the CDR3 is TGTGCCTGGAGTGAGGGACTTAGCACAGATACGCAGTATTTT. Its translation is CAWSEGLSTDTQYF.

By frequency in the sample, this clonotype is medium-sized. The chain employs TRBV2 and TRBJ1-1; D remains unclear. The germline V gene encodes CDR1 SNHLY and CDR2 FYNNEI. V lost 8 bases and J lost 7, with 11 bases in between. The CDR3 loop spans 11 amino acids. CDR3 sequence: CASGVAREAFF. Here the CDR3 DNA reads TGTGCCAGCGGAGTAGCCCGTGAAGCTTTCTTT.

This clonotype is medium-sized (0.01 to 0.1%) in the sample. V usage is TRBV5-8 and J usage is TRBJ1-1; D is unresolved. Trimming cost V 9 bases and J 6 bases, with 24 bases left between them. This CDR3 is built from 15 residues. CDR1 and CDR2 from the germline V gene are SGHTS and YDEGEE. The chain's CDR3 is CATPPLVGYRAEAFF. The CDR3 nucleotides read TGTGCCACCCCCCCCTTGGTCGGCTATCGGGCTGAAGCTTTCTTT.

This chain connects TRBV9 to TRBJ2-1; 9 nucleotides agree with TRBD1. J lost 2 bases, V lost 4 bases, and 4 bases had no gene match. There are 15 residues in the CDR3. The V gene's germline CDR1 is SGDLS and CDR2 YYNGEE. CDR3 DNA sequence: TGTGCCAGCAGCCGGACAGGGGAAACCTACAATGAGCAGTTCTTC. This translates into CASSRTGETYNEQFF. Together with reference TRBV9 and TRBJ2-1, the CDR3 gives the full variable domain: DSGVTQTPKHLITATGQRVTLRCSPRSGDLSVYWYQQSLDQGLQFLIQYYNGEERAKGNILERFSAQQFPDLHSELNLSSLELGDSALYFCASSRTGETYNEQFFGPGTRLTVL.

The rearrangement joins TRBV6-5 to TRBJ1-4; 7 nucleotides agree with TRBD1. The trim removed 2 bases at V and 6 bases at J, leaving 3 bases unmatched. The CDR3 is 14 amino acids. Per the germline V gene, CDR1 is MNHEY and CDR2 is SVGAGI. Here the CDR3 DNA reads TGTGCCAGCAGTTACAGCGGGACAGATGAAAAACTGTTTTTT. Protein: CASSYSGTDEKLFF.

The chain couples TRBV5-4 to TRBJ2-5; D might be TRBD1 or TRBD2, each matching 5 bases. The CDR3 covers 14 residues. Germline V CDR1 and CDR2: SGHNT, YYREEE (reference sequence). V shed 5 bases and J shed 3 bases, with 14 bases lying between them. The CDR3 reads CASSYFGTEETQYF. CDR3 DNA: TGTGCCAGCAGTTATTTCGGGACGGAAGAGACCCAGTACTTC.

V gene TRBV12-3 or TRBV12-4 combines with J gene TRBJ1-2; TRBD1 might be the D (6 bases). Trimming removed 4 bases from V and 5 bases from J, with 8 bases in between. The CDR3 spans 12 residues. CDR3 region: CASSSGAYGYTF. The CDR3, as DNA: TGTGCCAGCAGTTCAGGGGCATATGGCTACACCTTC.

This clonotype came up a few times. This chain's CDR3 is CASSRQRGELFF. The CDR3 DNA reads as TGTGCCAGCAGCCGCCAGAGGGGGGAGCTGTTTTTT. V usage is TRBV6-1 and J usage is TRBJ2-2; D unclear. Trimming shortened V by 6 bases and J by 8 bases, and 10 bases separated the two germline ends. In germline, CDR1 is MNHNS, CDR2 SASEGT. This CDR3 has 12 amino acids.

This clonotype occurred a few times. The chain is built from TRBV19 and TRBJ2-2; the D is unclear. The CDR3 totals 15 residues. V was cut by 4 bases and J by 0 bases, with 9 bases left in between. Germline CDR1 is LNHDA and CDR2 is SQIVND (reference sequence). The CDR3 region has the DNA TGTGCCAGTAGTAATGCGGCCACGAACACCGGGGAGCTGTTTTTT. It is translated as CASSNAATNTGELFF. Full variable domain (rest looked up from reference TRBV19 and TRBJ2-2): DGGITQSPKYLFRKEGQNVTLSCEQNLNHDAMYWYRQDPGQGLRLIYYSQIVNDFQKGDIAEGYSVSREKKESFPLTVTSAQKNPTAFYLCASSNAATNTGELFFGEGSRLTVL.

This clonotype was recorded a few times. V and J are TRBV6-1 and TRBJ1-2; 10 bases line up with TRBD1. The V segment lost 3 bases and the J segment 4 bases; nucleotides outside the gene matches: 8. Germline assignment: CDR1 MNHNS and CDR2 SASEGT. CDR3 length: 16 amino acids. The CDR3 sequence is CASSDEDRGRPYGYTF. In nucleotides, the CDR3 is TGTGCCAGCAGTGACGAGGACAGGGGGAGACCCTATGGCTACACCTTC.

The V and J genes are TRBV12-3 or TRBV12-4 and TRBJ1-5; 7 bases line up with TRBD1. The CDR3 spans 13 residues. Losses at the gene ends were 4 bases for V and 10 bases for J; bases not matched to a gene: 7. The CDR3 nucleotides read TGTGCCAGCAGTTCCTTACAGGGGACCCCCCAGCATTTT. This gives the protein CASSSLQGTPQHF.

This clonotype qualifies as medium-sized. This chain links TRBV7-2 with TRBJ1-5, with TRBD1 as a possible D gene (5 bases). Trimming pared 1 base from V and 7 bases from J, leaving 11 bases between. The CDR3 contains 14 residues. The germline V gene has CDR1 SGHTA and CDR2 FQGNSA. The CDR3 sequence: CASSLGQFRQPQHF. The CDR3 DNA follows: TGTGCCAGCAGCTTAGGACAGTTCAGGCAGCCCCAGCATTTT.

On this clonotype: At one end the junction does not follow the germline gene, possibly because of a read error. The chain uses TRBV20-1 and TRBJ2-1; 8 bases align to TRBD2. The CDR3 runs to 11 residues. Germline-derived CDR1 and CDR2 are DFQATT and SNEGSKA (reference sequence). The CDR3: CSAERGNGQFF. The CDR3 nucleotides are TGCAGTGCGGAGCGGGGGAATGGGCAGTTCTTC.

This clonotype was counted a few times. The chain combines TRBV12-3 or TRBV12-4 with TRBJ1-2, with a weak D call TRBD1 (6 bases). The CDR3 extends over 14 amino acids. Trimming took off 2 bases at V and 7 bases at J, with 14 bases between the two ends. The CDR3 DNA sequence: TGTGCCAGCAGTTTATTAGTACAGGGCGGTGGCTACACCTTC. Its protein product is CASSLLVQGGGYTF.

V and J are TRBV6-1 and TRBJ1-2; D perhaps matches TRBD1 (6 bases). V gave up 5 bases and J gave up 6 bases, with 16 bases separating them. CDR3 size: 14 residues. Germline V gene data show CDR1 as MNHNS and CDR2 as SASEGT. CDR3 protein: CASSPSGRGNGYTF. As DNA, the CDR3 is TGTGCCAGCAGTCCGTCGGGCAGGGGAAATGGCTACACCTTC.

This clonotype was recorded a few times. This rearrangement joins TRBV7-6 to TRBJ2-5, with D perhaps assigned TRBD1 or TRBD2 (6 bases each). This CDR3 is built from 14 residues. CDR1 SGHVS and CDR2 FNYEAQ come from the germline V gene. The ends were cut back, 2 bases at V and 4 bases at J, with 11 bases in the middle. Here the CDR3 reads CASSLNEGGETQYF. The CDR3 bases are TGTGCCAGCAGCTTAAACGAGGGGGGAGAGACCCAGTACTTC.

This clonotype was detected only a few times. The J gene is TRBJ1-6, the V gene TRBV30; maybe TRBD1 (5 bases). The CDR3 loop spans 16 amino acids. Per germline, CDR1 GTSNPN and CDR2 SVGIG (reference sequence). V was clipped by 2 bases and J by 9 bases, with 20 bases between them. The CDR3 sequence is CAWSSQGYISASPLHF. The CDR3 DNA follows: TGTGCCTGGAGTTCCCAGGGTTATATCTCGGCTTCACCCCTCCACTTT.

This clonotype came up a few times. The chain has TRBV7-9 and TRBJ1-2; the match to TRBD1 covers 8 bases. The V gene's germline CDR1 is SEHNR and CDR2 FQNEAQ (reference sequence). This CDR3 is 14 amino acids long. The ends lost 1 base at V and 8 bases at J; junction bases unmatched: 6. The CDR3, as DNA: TGTGCCAGCAGCTTAGGAGACAGGGGCTGGGGCTACACCTTC. It codes for CASSLGDRGWGYTF.

The chain recombines TRBV7-9 with TRBJ2-1, with unresolved D. In germline, CDR1 is SEHNR, CDR2 FQNEAQ (reference sequence). The CDR3 runs 11 residues. Trimming took 0 bases from V and 9 from J, leaving 3 bases between them. CDR3 loop: CASSLAGEQFF. For the CDR3, the DNA is TGTGCCAGCAGCTTAGCAGGTGAGCAGTTCTTC.